The clone carrying this TCR beta chain has a handful of counts. Its antigen is unknown. This record belongs to a study of CD8 T cells in ankylosing spondylitis. Study findings and constraints: Disease-linked clones reportedly showed significant enrichment in matched ankylosing spondylitis synovial fluid. Characteristic of ankylosing spondylitis blood, it appeared, was a TCR beta motif comprising several highly homologous variants. CD8+ by phenotype, disease-linked clones were relatively rare in peripheral blood.

Generation of TCR beta libraries employed quantitative 5'-RACE incorporating molecular barcodes. A single record per CDR3 protein comes from TCRdb applying MiXCR to the 5' RACE reads. The sample records fewer than 500,000 distinct CDR3 sequences, roughly 27% being singletons. CDR1 is MNHEY, CDR2 SMNVEV, per germline (reference sequence). The CDR3 has 14 amino acids. The V end lost 3 bases, the J end lost 0 bases, and 8 bases lay between the germline ends. The receptor comes from a male donor with ankylosing spondylitis. Sequences were obtained from blood, either unsorted or a sorted T cell fraction (not recorded which). The chain carries TRBV27 and TRBJ2-5; no firm D call. CDR3 nucleotides: TGTGCCAGCAGTTTCGGACCGTACCAAGAGACCCAGTACTTC. Residues: CASSFGPYQETQYF.